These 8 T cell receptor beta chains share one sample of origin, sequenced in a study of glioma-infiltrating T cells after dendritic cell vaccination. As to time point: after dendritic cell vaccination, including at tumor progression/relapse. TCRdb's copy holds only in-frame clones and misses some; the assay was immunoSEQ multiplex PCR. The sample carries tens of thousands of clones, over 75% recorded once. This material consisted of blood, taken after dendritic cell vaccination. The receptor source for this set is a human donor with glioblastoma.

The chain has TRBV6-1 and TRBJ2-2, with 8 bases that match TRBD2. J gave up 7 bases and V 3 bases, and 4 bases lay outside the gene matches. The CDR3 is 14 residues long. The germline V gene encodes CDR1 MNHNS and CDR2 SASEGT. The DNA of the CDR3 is TGTGCCAGCAGTGAGCGGGGGGTGGTCGGGGAGCTGTTTTTT. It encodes CASSERGVVGELFF.

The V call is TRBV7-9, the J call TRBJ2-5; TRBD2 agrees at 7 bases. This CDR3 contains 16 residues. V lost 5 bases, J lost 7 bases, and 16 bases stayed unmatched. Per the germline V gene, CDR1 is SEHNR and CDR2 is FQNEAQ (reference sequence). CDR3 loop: CASSTRSGALAMTQYF. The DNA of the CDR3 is TGTGCCAGCAGCACCCGGAGCGGGGCCCTGGCAATGACCCAGTACTTC.

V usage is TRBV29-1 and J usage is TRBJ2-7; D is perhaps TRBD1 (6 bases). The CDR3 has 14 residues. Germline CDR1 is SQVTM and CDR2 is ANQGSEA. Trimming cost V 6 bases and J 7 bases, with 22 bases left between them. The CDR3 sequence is CSVLQQGIAGEQYF. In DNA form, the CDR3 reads TGCAGCGTCCTACAACAGGGAATTGCAGGGGAGCAGTACTTC.

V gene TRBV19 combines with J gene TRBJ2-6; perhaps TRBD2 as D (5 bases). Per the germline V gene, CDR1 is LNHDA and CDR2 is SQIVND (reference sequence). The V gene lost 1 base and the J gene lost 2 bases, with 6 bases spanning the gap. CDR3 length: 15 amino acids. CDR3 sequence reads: CASSIAEAGANVLTF. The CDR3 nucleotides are TGTGCCAGTAGTATAGCGGAGGCTGGGGCCAACGTCCTGACTTTC.

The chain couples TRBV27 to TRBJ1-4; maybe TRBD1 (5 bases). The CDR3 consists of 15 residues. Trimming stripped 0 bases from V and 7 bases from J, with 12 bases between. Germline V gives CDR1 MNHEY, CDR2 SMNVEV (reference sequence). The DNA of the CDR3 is TGTGCCAGCAGTTTATCATCCGGGGGACGTGAAAAACTGTTTTTT. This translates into CASSLSSGGREKLFF.

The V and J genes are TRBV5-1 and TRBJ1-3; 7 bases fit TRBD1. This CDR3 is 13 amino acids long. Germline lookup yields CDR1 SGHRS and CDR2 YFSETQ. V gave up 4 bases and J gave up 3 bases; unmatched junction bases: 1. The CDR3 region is CASSPGGGNTIYF. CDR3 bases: TGCGCCAGCAGCCCAGGGGGTGGAAACACCATATATTTT.

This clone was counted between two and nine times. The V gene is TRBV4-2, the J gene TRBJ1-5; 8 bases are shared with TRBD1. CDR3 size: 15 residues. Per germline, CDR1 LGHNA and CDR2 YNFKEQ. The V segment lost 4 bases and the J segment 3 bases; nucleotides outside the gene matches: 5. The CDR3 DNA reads TGTGCCAGCAGCCCCTCGGACAGGGACAATCAGCCCCAGCATTTT. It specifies CASSPSDRDNQPQHF.

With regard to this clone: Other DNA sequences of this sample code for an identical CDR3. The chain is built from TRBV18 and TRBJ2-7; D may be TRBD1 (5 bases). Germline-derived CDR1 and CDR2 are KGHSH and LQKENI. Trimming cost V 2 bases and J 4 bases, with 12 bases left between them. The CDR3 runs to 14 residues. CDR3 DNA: TGTGCCAGCTCACCAGGGGCGGAAGTATACGAGCAGTACTTC. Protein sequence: CASSPGAEVYEQYF.